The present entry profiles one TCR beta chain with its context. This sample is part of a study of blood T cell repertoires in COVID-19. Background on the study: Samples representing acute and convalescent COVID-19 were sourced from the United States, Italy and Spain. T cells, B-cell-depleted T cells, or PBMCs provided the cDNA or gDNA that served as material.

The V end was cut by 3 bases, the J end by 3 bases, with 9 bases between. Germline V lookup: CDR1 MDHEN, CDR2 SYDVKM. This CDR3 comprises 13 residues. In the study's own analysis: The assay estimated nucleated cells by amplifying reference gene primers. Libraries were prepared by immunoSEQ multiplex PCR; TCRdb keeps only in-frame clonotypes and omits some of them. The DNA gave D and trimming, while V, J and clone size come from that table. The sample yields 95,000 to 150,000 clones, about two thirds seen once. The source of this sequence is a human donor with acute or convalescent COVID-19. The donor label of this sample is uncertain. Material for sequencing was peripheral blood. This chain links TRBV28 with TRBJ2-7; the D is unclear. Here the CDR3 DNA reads TGTGCCAGCAGTTTTGTCAGAAACTACGAGCAGTACTTC. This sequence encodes CASSFVRNYEQYF.